This T cell receptor beta chain was profiled in a study of lymphopenia after photon versus proton radiotherapy. Clones were sequenced by immunoSEQ multiplex PCR, and TCRdb holds only the in-frame ones, with some missing. The sample consists of approximately 65,000 clones, about nine tenths of them appearing once. This CDR3 contains 17 residues. V was pared by 5 bases and J by 0 bases, with 15 bases between. Germline-derived CDR1 and CDR2 are SGHRS and YFSETQ. Sequencing was performed on peripheral blood, taken from a patient treated with proton-based radiotherapy. The receptor was derived from a man aged 80 or over with esophageal cancer. The chain carries TRBV5-1 and TRBJ2-6; D gene unclear. The CDR3: CASRREVRLSGANVLTF. CDR3 bases: TGCGCCAGCAGACGAGAGGTAAGACTCTCTGGGGCCAACGTCCTGACTTTC.